A selection of T cell receptor beta chains follows, all from one sample in a study of beta chain features in type 1 diabetes. TCRdb keeps only in-frame clones here, not all; method: immunoSEQ multiplex PCR. The sample holds hundreds of thousands of clones, about 14% seen once. Source material: naive CD4+ T cells from blood. The receptors were sampled from a man between 18 and 35 years old with type 1 diabetes. CDR3s include the opening cysteine and the closing phenylalanine or tryptophan. The D gene is left open where the match is weak. Clone size is given for some rows only: seen once, a few or many times, or a class if the clone is expanded.

length,D,J,V,size,CDR3,DNA
13,NA,TRBJ1-1,TRBV29-1,NA,CSVDGQTNTEAFF,TGCAGCGTCGATGGACAAACAAACACTGAAGCTTTCTTT
13,NA,TRBJ1-6,TRBV5-1,few,CASSQGNNSPLHF,TGCGCCAGCAGCCAGGGGAATAATTCACCCCTCCACTTT
15,NA,TRBJ2-5,TRBV28,NA,CASSQALGAQETQYF,TGTGCCAGCAGCCAAGCTCTGGGGGCCCAAGAGACCCAGTACTTC
13,NA,TRBJ2-3,TRBV28,few,CASSFYSSDTQYF,TGTGCCAGCAGTTTTTATTCATCCGATACGCAGTATTTT
15,NA,TRBJ2-6,TRBV7-2,NA,CASRFSAAGANVLTF,TGTGCCAGCAGATTCAGTGCTGCTGGGGCCAACGTCCTGACTTTC
13,NA,TRBJ1-4,TRBV29-1,few,CSVSGSGGEKLFF,TGCAGCGTCTCTGGGAGTGGGGGGGAAAAACTGTTTTTT
16,NA,TRBJ1-1,TRBV6-6,NA,CASSARRTGQNTEAFF,TGTGCCAGCAGTGCGAGGCGAACAGGGCAGAACACTGAAGCTTTCTTT
13,NA,TRBJ2-3,TRBV29-1,NA,CSAVGRVTDTQYF,TGCAGCGCGGTGGGGCGGGTCACAGATACGCAGTATTTT
15,TRBD1,TRBJ2-3,TRBV2,NA,CASSEQGQGADTQYF,TGTGCCAGCAGTGAACAGGGACAGGGCGCAGATACGCAGTATTTT
12,NA,TRBJ2-5,TRBV29-1,NA,CSVRAFQETQYF,TGCAGCGTTCGTGCCTTCCAAGAGACCCAGTACTTC
14,NA,TRBJ1-5,TRBV30,NA,CAWSLMTTDQPQHF,TGTGCCTGGAGTCTGATGACAACAGATCAGCCCCAGCATTTT
14,NA,TRBJ1-5,TRBV6-5,NA,CASSYGGRDQPQHF,TGTGCCAGCAGTTACGGGGGTAGGGATCAGCCCCAGCATTTT
15,NA,TRBJ2-3,TRBV18,few,CASSPVDQSTDTQYF,TGTGCCAGCTCACCAGTAGATCAATCCACAGATACGCAGTATTTT
16,NA,TRBJ2-6,TRBV6-5,NA,CASSYSSTPGANVLTF,TGTGCCAGCAGTTACTCGTCCACGCCGGGGGCCAACGTCCTGACTTTC
14,TRBD2,TRBJ2-1,TRBV10-3,few,CAISMGTSYNEQFF,TGTGCCATCAGTATGGGGACTAGCTACAATGAGCAGTTCTTC
13,NA,TRBJ2-2,TRBV28,few,CASKRFITGELFF,TGTGCCAGCAAGCGTTTTATCACCGGGGAGCTGTTTTTT
14,NA,TRBJ1-3,TRBV7-2,few,CASSLGGSGNTIYF,TGTGCCAGCAGCTTAGGGGGGTCCGGAAACACCATATATTTT
16,TRBD1,TRBJ2-6,TRBV5-5,NA,CASSSTGGSGANVLTF,TGTGCCAGCAGCTCTACAGGGGGCTCTGGGGCCAACGTCCTGACTTTC
17,TRBD1,TRBJ2-1,TRBV28,few,CASRVPGQGTSYNEQFF,TGTGCCAGCAGAGTCCCGGGACAGGGGACGAGCTACAATGAGCAGTTCTTC
16,TRBD2,TRBJ2-3,TRBV30,NA,CAWSLGLAGATDTQYF,TGTGCCTGGAGTCTCGGCTTAGCGGGGGCCACAGATACGCAGTATTTT
15,NA,TRBJ2-7,TRBV18,few,CASSPPQTPRYEQYF,TGTGCCAGCTCACCCCCTCAAACGCCCCGATACGAGCAGTACTTC
14,TRBD1,TRBJ1-2,TRBV27,NA,CASSFRQGKYGYTF,TGTGCCAGCAGTTTCAGACAGGGCAAATATGGCTACACCTTC
19,TRBD2,TRBJ2-1,TRBV4-1,NA,CASSQRGLAGGSSYNEQFF,TGCGCCAGCAGCCAAAGAGGGCTAGCGGGAGGTAGCTCCTACAATGAGCAGTTCTTC
15,TRBD1,TRBJ2-7,TRBV28,few,CASSLVGTGTYEQYF,TGTGCCAGCAGTCTCGTGGGGACAGGTACCTACGAGCAGTACTTC
14,TRBD1,TRBJ1-2,TRBV2,NA,CASSGTGGVYGYTF,TGTGCCAGCAGTGGGACAGGGGGAGTCTATGGCTACACCTTC
16,NA,TRBJ2-3,TRBV13,few,CASSLEGTFGTDTQYF,TGTGCCAGCAGCTTAGAGGGTACTTTTGGCACAGATACGCAGTATTTT
14,NA,TRBJ2-5,TRBV2,few,CASSERVIGETQYF,TGTGCCAGCAGTGAAAGGGTTATCGGGGAGACCCAGTACTTC
10,NA,TRBJ2-6,TRBV29-1,NA,CSVRDNVLTF,TGCAGCGTTAGAGACAACGTCCTGACTTTC
16,NA,TRBJ2-3,TRBV30,few,CAWSGSWDWGAYTQYF,TGTGCCTGGAGCGGAAGTTGGGACTGGGGGGCGTATACGCAGTATTTT